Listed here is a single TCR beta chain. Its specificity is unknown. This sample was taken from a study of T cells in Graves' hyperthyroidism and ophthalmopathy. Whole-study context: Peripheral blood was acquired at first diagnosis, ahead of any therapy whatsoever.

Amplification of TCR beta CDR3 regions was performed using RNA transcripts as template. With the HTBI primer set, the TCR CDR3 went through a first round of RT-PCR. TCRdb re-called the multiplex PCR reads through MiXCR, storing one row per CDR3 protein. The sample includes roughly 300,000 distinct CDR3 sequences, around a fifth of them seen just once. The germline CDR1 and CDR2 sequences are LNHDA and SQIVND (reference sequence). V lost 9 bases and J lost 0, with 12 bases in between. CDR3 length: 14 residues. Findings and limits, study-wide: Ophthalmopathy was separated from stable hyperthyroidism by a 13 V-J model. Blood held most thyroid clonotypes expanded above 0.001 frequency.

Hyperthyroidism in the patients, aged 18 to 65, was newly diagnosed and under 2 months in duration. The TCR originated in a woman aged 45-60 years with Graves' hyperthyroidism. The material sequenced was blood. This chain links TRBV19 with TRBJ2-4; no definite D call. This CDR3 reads CASAEGLAKNIQYF. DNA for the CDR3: TGTGCCAGCGCTGAAGGGCTAGCCAAAAACATTCAGTACTTC.